Listed here are 25 T cell receptor beta chains from one sample, sequenced in a study of cytomegalovirus exposure and HLA in healthy donors. It was with 60 Vbeta and 13 Jbeta primers that the PCR ran. Some clones are missing from TCRdb's copy, which holds only in-frame ones; the method was immunoSEQ multiplex PCR. The sample shows 150,000 to 200,000 clones, approximately 9.5% of them seen only once. The sample was PBMCs. These receptors came from a woman aged 25 to 39 in good health and CMV-seropositive.

In DNA form, the CDR3 reads TGTGCCAGCTCAATAGCCGGCGGGGAGCTGTTTTTT. Protein sequence: CASSIAGGELFF. This chain uses TRBV18 with TRBJ2-2; D gene uncertain. The CDR3 extends over 12 amino acids. V was clipped by 5 bases and J by 7 bases, with 8 bases between them. Germline-derived CDR1 and CDR2 are KGHSH and LQKENI.

This clone was seen a few times. This chain connects TRBV6-1 to TRBJ2-7, with a possible D match to TRBD1 (6 bases). This CDR3 spans 13 amino acids. Trimming shortened V by 5 bases and J by 2 bases, and 10 bases separated the two germline ends. CDR1 is MNHNS and CDR2 is SASEGT in the germline V gene. CDR3 residues: CASSTGTPYEQYF. The CDR3 region has the DNA TGTGCCAGCAGTACCGGGACACCCTACGAGCAGTACTTC.

This clone has a handful of counts. The V and J genes are TRBV19 and TRBJ1-2; the D gene is possibly TRBD1 (5 bases). Germline V gene data show CDR1 as LNHDA and CDR2 as SQIVND (reference sequence). The CDR3 consists of 14 residues. Deletions cut 5 bases from V and 3 bases from J, with 13 bases between. The CDR3 spells CASSLGREDYGYTF. The CDR3 DNA sequence: TGTGCCAGTAGTTTGGGCAGGGAAGACTATGGCTACACCTTC.

This clone has a handful of counts. The V and J genes are TRBV4-1 and TRBJ1-4, with a weak D call TRBD1 (6 bases). Germline CDR1 reads MGHRA; CDR2 reads YSYEKL. V lost 6 bases and J lost 3, with 14 bases in between. The CDR3 covers 15 residues. Here the CDR3 DNA reads TGCGCCAGCAGGATAGTACAGGGTTCTAATGAAAAACTGTTTTTT. It specifies CASRIVQGSNEKLFF.

The chain couples TRBV7-2 to TRBJ1-1; 7 bases fit TRBD1. Per the germline V gene, CDR1 is SGHTA and CDR2 is FQGNSA. The CDR3 runs to 14 residues. V gave up 5 bases and J gave up 3 bases; unmatched junction bases: 6. CDR3 nucleotides: TGTGCCAGCAGCCCGGGACAGCCTCACACTGAAGCTTTCTTT. It yields the protein CASSPGQPHTEAFF.

The chain uses TRBV5-1 and TRBJ2-1, with 8 bases fitting TRBD1. The CDR3 length is 16 residues. Trimming took 8 bases from V and 0 from J; bases not matched to a gene: 10. Germline V gene lookup returns CDR1 SGHRS and CDR2 YFSETQ. The CDR3 DNA is TGCGCCAGTAGGGGCCTACAGGGGGACTCCTACAATGAGCAGTTCTTC. The encoded protein is CASRGLQGDSYNEQFF.

This clone was counted between two and nine times. The chain joins TRBV5-1 to TRBJ1-2, with 7 bases aligning to TRBD1. This CDR3 is built from 14 residues. Germline CDR1 and CDR2: SGHRS and YFSETQ. V shed 3 bases, J shed 3 bases, and the junction held 5 bases outside the gene matches. As DNA, the CDR3 is TGCGCCAGCAGCTCCTCGACAGGGCACTATGGCTACACCTTC. Translation gives CASSSSTGHYGYTF.

The chain has TRBV9 and TRBJ2-4, with D perhaps TRBD1 (5 bases). V was trimmed by 2 bases and J by 4 bases, leaving 19 bases between them. The CDR3 runs 17 residues. Looked up from germline, CDR1 is SGDLS and CDR2 is YYNGEE. For the CDR3, the DNA is TGTGCCAGCAGCGTCTTTGCATTCCCTAGGGGAAAAAACATTCAGTACTTC. The encoded protein is CASSVFAFPRGKNIQYF.

This clone was counted between two and nine times. The V call is TRBV2, the J call TRBJ2-1; 13 nucleotides agree with TRBD2. The length of the CDR3 is 18 residues. Germline V gives CDR1 SNHLY, CDR2 FYNNEI. The J segment lost 5 bases and the V segment lost 4 bases, leaving 11 bases of the junction unmatched. The CDR3 is CASSAVRGLAGRNNEQFF. In DNA form, the CDR3 reads TGTGCCAGCAGTGCCGTGAGGGGACTAGCGGGGCGGAACAATGAGCAGTTCTTC.

V usage is TRBV10-3 and J usage is TRBJ2-7; 13 nucleotides agree with TRBD2. The CDR3 totals 15 residues. The ends lost 4 bases at V and 4 bases at J; junction bases unmatched: 4. Per germline, CDR1 ENHRY and CDR2 SYGVKD. DNA for the CDR3: TGTGCCATCAGTGCACTAGCGGGAGGGGAATACGAGCAGTACTTC. Its translation: CAISALAGGEYEQYF.

This sequence joins TRBV5-4 and TRBJ2-7; D is possibly TRBD2 (5 bases). Trimming removed 4 bases at V and 2 bases at J, with 13 bases between. The germline V gene encodes CDR1 SGHNT and CDR2 YYREEE (reference sequence). The CDR3 contains 14 residues. The CDR3 sequence is CASSTKAVPYEQYF. The CDR3 DNA sequence: TGTGCCAGCAGCACCAAAGCGGTACCCTACGAGCAGTACTTC.

This clone was counted only a few times. V is TRBV6-1 and J is TRBJ2-7, with 10 nucleotides matching TRBD2. The junction had 5 bases not matched to a gene; V was cut back by 4 bases and J by 5 bases. This CDR3 spans 14 amino acids. Germline CDR1 is MNHNS and CDR2 is SASEGT. CDR3 DNA sequence: TGTGCCAGCAGTGTAACTAGCGGGATAGACGAGCAGTACTTC. This codes for CASSVTSGIDEQYF.

The J gene is TRBJ2-2, the V gene TRBV6-6, with D possibly matching TRBD1 (6 bases). Germline CDR1 reads MNHNY; CDR2 reads SVGAGI (reference sequence). The CDR3 is made up of 15 amino acids. The V gene lost 2 bases and the J gene lost 4 bases, with 11 bases spanning the gap. In nucleotides, the CDR3 is TGTGCCAGCAGTTACGGACAGTCCAGCACCGGGGAGCTGTTTTTT. Protein sequence: CASSYGQSSTGELFF.

This clone came up a few times. V gene TRBV5-1 combines with J gene TRBJ2-7, with 10 nucleotides matching TRBD1. The V segment lost 4 bases and the J segment 6 bases; nucleotides outside the gene matches: 10. The CDR3 consists of 15 residues. Germline V gene data show CDR1 as SGHRS and CDR2 as YFSETQ. The CDR3 loop reads CASSPRQGATVEQYF. The CDR3, as DNA: TGCGCCAGCAGCCCACGACAGGGGGCCACGGTCGAGCAGTACTTC.

This clone was observed a few times. This chain links TRBV18 with TRBJ1-1; no clear D gene. This CDR3 has 13 amino acids. The ends were cut back, 3 bases at V and 5 bases at J, with 10 bases in the middle. The V gene's germline CDR1 is KGHSH and CDR2 LQKENI. In DNA form, the CDR3 reads TGTGCCAGCTCACCCGAGTTATCAACTGAAGCTTTCTTT. Amino acids: CASSPELSTEAFF. Variable domain in full (rest from reference TRBV18 and TRBJ1-1): NAGVMQNPRHLVRRRGQEARLRCSPMKGHSHVYWYRQLPEEGLKFMVYLQKENIIDESGMPKERFSAEFPKEGPSILRIQQVVRGDSAAYFCASSPELSTEAFFGQGTRLTVV.

This clone was seen only a few times. The chain joins TRBV7-2 to TRBJ1-1, with 7 bases that match TRBD1. Germline-derived CDR1 and CDR2 are SGHTA and FQGNSA. After removal of 6 bases from V and 5 bases from J, the junction contained 9 bases not matched to a gene. The CDR3 runs to 14 residues. The chain's CDR3 is CASSRDSSTTEAFF. CDR3 in DNA: TGTGCCAGCAGTCGGGACAGCAGTACAACTGAAGCTTTCTTT.

This clone was seen only a few times. The chain joins TRBV30 to TRBJ1-5; D is unclear. Germline lookup yields CDR1 GTSNPN and CDR2 SVGIG (reference sequence). The CDR3 loop spans 14 amino acids. V shed 1 base and J shed 3 bases, with 10 bases lying between them. CDR3 nucleotides: TGTGCCTGGAGTGAATCCTTCCTCAATCAGCCCCAGCATTTT. Encoded protein: CAWSESFLNQPQHF.

The V gene is TRBV6-5, the J gene TRBJ2-7, with D uncertain. The CDR3 is 11 residues long. Trimming cost V 5 bases and J 7 bases, with 9 bases left between them. Germline CDR1 reads MNHEY; CDR2 reads SVGAGI. The CDR3 region has the DNA TGTGCCAGCAGTGATGGTACTGAGCAGTACTTC. This encodes CASSDGTEQYF.

This clone was observed a few times. V gene TRBV11-2 combines with J gene TRBJ2-7, with D possibly matching TRBD2 (6 bases). Germline lookup yields CDR1 SGHAT and CDR2 FQNNGV. The V end lost 4 bases, the J end lost 4 bases, and 14 bases lay between the germline ends. The CDR3 has 14 residues. CDR3 amino acids: CASSSRGTGYEQYF. CDR3 nucleotide sequence: TGTGCCAGCAGCTCCCGGGGGACCGGGTACGAGCAGTACTTC.

This clone was counted only a few times. The chain joins TRBV7-7 to TRBJ2-7, with TRBD1 identical over 9 bases. CDR1 is SSHAT and CDR2 is FNYEAQ in the germline V gene (reference sequence). The CDR3 covers 13 residues. V lost 4 bases to trimming and J lost 5 bases; unmatched junction nucleotides: 3. The CDR3 reads CASSSGTGNEQYF. CDR3 in DNA: TGTGCCAGCAGCTCCGGGACAGGGAACGAGCAGTACTTC. The full variable domain, rest sourced from reference TRBV7-7 and TRBJ2-7, is GAGVSQSPRYKVTKRGQDVTLRCDPISSHATLYWYQQALGQGPEFLTYFNYEAQPDKSGLPSDRFSAERPEGSISTLTIQRTEQRDSAMYRCASSSGTGNEQYFGPGTRLTVT.

This clone has just a few counts. V and J are TRBV21-1 and TRBJ2-2; the D call TRBD2 from the table was never checked on the DNA. TRBV21-1 is a pseudogene locus. This CDR3 region has 17 residues. The CDR3 DNA reads as TGTGCCAGCAGCAAAAGCGGGAAAGGTGGGCTCACCGGGGAGCTGTTTTTT. Translation gives CASSKSGKGGLTGELFF.

The chain couples TRBV10-3 to TRBJ2-1; 13 nucleotides match TRBD2. This CDR3 is 15 amino acids long. Germline V gene data show CDR1 as ENHRY and CDR2 as SYGVKD. Losses at the gene ends were 4 bases for V and 7 bases for J; bases not matched to a gene: 4. The CDR3 reads CAISGQLAGGNEQFF. The CDR3 DNA reads TGTGCCATCAGTGGACAACTAGCGGGGGGGAATGAGCAGTTCTTC.

This clone has just a few counts. V is TRBV13 and J is TRBJ1-1, with D possibly TRBD1 on 5 matching bases. Germline CDR1 is PRHDT and CDR2 is FYEKMQ (reference sequence). Trimming removed 0 bases at V and 2 bases at J, with 7 bases between. The CDR3 has 14 residues. This CDR3 is CASSLGGVNTEAFF. For the CDR3, the DNA is TGTGCCAGCAGCTTAGGAGGGGTTAACACTGAAGCTTTCTTT.

The table lists this clone with a few counts. The V call is TRBV7-3, the J call TRBJ2-1, with 15 bases matching TRBD2. Germline V gene data show CDR1 as SGHTA and CDR2 as FQGTGA. V lost 6 bases to trimming and J lost 7 bases; unmatched junction nucleotides: 7. The CDR3 extends over 16 amino acids. CDR3 loop: CASSAWGTSGGNEQFF. CDR3 sequence (DNA): TGTGCCAGCAGTGCCTGGGGGACTAGCGGGGGGAATGAGCAGTTCTTC.

The sample holds a few counts of this clone. The genes are TRBV9 and TRBJ2-1; maybe TRBD2 (6 bases). The germline CDR1 and CDR2 sequences are SGDLS and YYNGEE. The germline V and J ends were trimmed by 3 bases and 6 bases, with 10 bases remaining between them. The length of the CDR3 is 13 residues. This CDR3 reads CASSGMGLNEQFF. CDR3 nucleotides: TGTGCCAGCAGCGGGATGGGACTCAATGAGCAGTTCTTC.